This T cell receptor (beta chain) was sequenced in a study of blood T cell repertoires in COVID-19 (dated by TCRdb to about 2020). Study-level background: Samples from collaborators originated in the United States, Italy and Spain and spanned both the acute and convalescent phases of COVID-19. The prospective study material was composed of cDNA or gDNA derived from T cells, B-cell-depleted T cells, or PBMCs. Deeply sampled blood TCRbeta repertoires from subjects exposed to, actively infected with, or recovered from COVID-19 were included in the dataset. The repertoires were released in a freely available public database intended as a resource for research on the immune response to SARS-CoV-2. Samples were obtained from the ongoing ImmuneRACE study (first 160 participants) and from 1,254 subjects provided by 6 global collaborators. Nearly every sample came with metadata listing a de-identified subject ID, COVID-19 status, age in years and sex. Where HLA class I and class II types were available, the types were taken from metadata supplied by the sample provider, not from assay-based typing.

The immunoSEQ Assay, a bias-controlled multiplex PCR, was used to amplify TCRbeta CDR3 regions from genomic DNA. The source study handled its data this way. Within the assay, amplification of reference gene primers was used to estimate how many nucleated cells each sample contained. To quantify the absolute abundance of each unique TCRbeta CDR3 rearrangement, sequence reads were collapsed and filtered. For each sample, productive Simpson clonality was calculated as the square root of Simpson's diversity index over productive rearrangements. TCRdb provides this immuneACCESS table in a form limited to in-frame rearrangements. Some clones are lacking; in checked studies, under half of them reflect an unresolved V gene, and why the rest are absent is not known. Clone size and the V and J calls come from that table; the DNA yielded D and trimming. The sample data list about 320,000 clones, and 90% of these were observed just once. The ten most abundant clones make up 3.9% of the sample.

As for this clone: Its recognized antigen is unknown. No much larger clone is present one base from it, and per-base qualities are unavailable.

Points the paper makes about the study in general: The amount of clinical and demographic metadata varied by source and participant and was provided uncurated.

The CDR3 contains 15 residues, cysteine and phenylalanine counted. Solely the CDR3 DNA is kept, with 45 bases framed from the first base. Relative to germline, V is 1 base shorter and J is 6 bases shorter, with 16 bases between their ends. Enrolling through a virtual design, the prospective study's participants ranged in age from roughly 18 to 100 years and lived across roughly 24 United States geographic areas. To assign participants to cohorts, the prospective study relied on clinical history that participants themselves reported in a screening survey and a study questionnaire. Exposed participants had been in contact, within 2 weeks of entering the study, with a person who had a PCR-confirmed or clinician-diagnosed case of COVID-19. In the prospective study, whole blood, serum and a nasopharyngeal or oropharyngeal swab were collected from each participant by mobile phlebotomists. Over a roughly two-month period, participants in the prospective study had the option of providing additional blood draws and questionnaires. Blood samples from the prospective study were shipped frozen or at room temperature prior to DNA extraction.

The source is a woman in her twenties or thirties who had been exposed to COVID-19. The chain employs TRBV5-3 and TRBJ1-1; a tentative D match to TRBD1 spans 5 bases. TRBV5-3 is an ORF, with its function uncertain. Sequenced sample: PBMCs or T cells enriched from blood (not recorded which). The CDR3 corresponds to CARSLHAGINSEAFF. The DNA sequence follows: TGTGCCAGAAGCTTGCATGCAGGGATCAACTCTGAAGCTTTCTTT.